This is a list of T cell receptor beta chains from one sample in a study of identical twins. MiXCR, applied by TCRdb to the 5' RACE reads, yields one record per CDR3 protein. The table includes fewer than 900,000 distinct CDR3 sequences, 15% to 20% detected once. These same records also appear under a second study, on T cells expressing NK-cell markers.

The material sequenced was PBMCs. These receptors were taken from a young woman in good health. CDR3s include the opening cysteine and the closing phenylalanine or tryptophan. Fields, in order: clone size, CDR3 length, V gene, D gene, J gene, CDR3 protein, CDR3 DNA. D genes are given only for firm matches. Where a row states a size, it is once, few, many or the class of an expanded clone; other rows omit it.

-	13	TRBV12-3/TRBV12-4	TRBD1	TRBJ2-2	CASRGTGPGELFF	TGTGCCAGCAGGGGGACAGGGCCCGGGGAGCTGTTTTTT
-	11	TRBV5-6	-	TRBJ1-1	CASSQGGLTFF	TGTGCCAGCAGCCAAGGAGGGTTAACTTTCTTT
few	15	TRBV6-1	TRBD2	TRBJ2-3	CASSRSGRKTDTQYF	TGTGCCAGCAGTCGTAGCGGGAGAAAAACAGATACGCAGTATTTT
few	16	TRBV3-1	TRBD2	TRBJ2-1	CASSQESSGGDNEQFF	TGTGCCAGCAGCCAAGAATCGAGCGGGGGAGACAATGAGCAGTTCTTC
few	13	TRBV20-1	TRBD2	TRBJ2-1	CSAAGRGYNEQFF	TGCAGTGCCGCAGGGCGGGGGTACAATGAGCAGTTCTTC
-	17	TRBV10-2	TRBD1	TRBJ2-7	CASRGAMTGENSYEQYF	TGCGCCAGCAGGGGAGCGATGACAGGGGAAAACTCCTACGAGCAGTACTTC
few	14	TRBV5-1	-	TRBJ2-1	CASSLGENLNEQFF	TGCGCCAGCAGCTTGGGAGAAAACCTCAATGAGCAGTTCTTC
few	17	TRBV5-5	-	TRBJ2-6	CASSLDGRPSGANVLTF	TGTGCCAGCAGCTTGGATGGTAGGCCCTCTGGGGCCAACGTCCTGACTTTC
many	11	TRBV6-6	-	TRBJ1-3	CASSTGNTIYF	TGTGCCAGCAGTACTGGAAACACCATATATTTT
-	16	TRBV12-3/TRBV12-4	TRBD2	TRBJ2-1	CASRHLPKAGGNEQFF	TGTGCCAGCAGGCACCTCCCGAAAGCGGGAGGGAATGAGCAGTTCTTC